This T cell receptor beta chain was observed in a study of PD-1 blockade in classical Hodgkin lymphoma. Study-wide results and caveats: Whoever responded completely had baseline diversity much like that seen in newly diagnosed patients. Diminished baseline TCR diversity has been reported in newly diagnosed patients relative to healthy donors. CD4+ TCR diversity, unlike CD8+, climbed significantly by C4D1.

Described time point: cycle 4 day 1 (C4D1), after less than 7 weeks of nivolumab. The patients all showed relapse after autologous stem cell transplantation, while their brentuximab vedotin exposure varied. Measured with immunoSEQ multiplex PCR; TCRdb has only the in-frame clones, and not every one. The data contain tens of thousands of clones, roughly 80% of them seen just once; the ten biggest clones take up about 12%. The CDR3 runs to 18 residues. From germline, CDR1 is SGHRS and CDR2 YFSETQ. Germline trimming cut 4 bases from V and 4 bases from J; bases unmatched to any gene: 20. This clone was detected only once. Its antigen is not identified.

This TCR derives from a human donor with classical Hodgkin lymphoma. This sequence joins TRBV5-1 and TRBJ2-7, with TRBD2 matching 7 bases. Specimen: peripheral blood mononuclear cells (PBMCs), collected before the fourth cycle of nivolumab. For the CDR3, the DNA is TGCGCCAGCAGCCGGAAACTAGCGAGTGAGGCTAAAGTATACGAGCAGTACTTC. As protein: CASSRKLASEAKVYEQYF.